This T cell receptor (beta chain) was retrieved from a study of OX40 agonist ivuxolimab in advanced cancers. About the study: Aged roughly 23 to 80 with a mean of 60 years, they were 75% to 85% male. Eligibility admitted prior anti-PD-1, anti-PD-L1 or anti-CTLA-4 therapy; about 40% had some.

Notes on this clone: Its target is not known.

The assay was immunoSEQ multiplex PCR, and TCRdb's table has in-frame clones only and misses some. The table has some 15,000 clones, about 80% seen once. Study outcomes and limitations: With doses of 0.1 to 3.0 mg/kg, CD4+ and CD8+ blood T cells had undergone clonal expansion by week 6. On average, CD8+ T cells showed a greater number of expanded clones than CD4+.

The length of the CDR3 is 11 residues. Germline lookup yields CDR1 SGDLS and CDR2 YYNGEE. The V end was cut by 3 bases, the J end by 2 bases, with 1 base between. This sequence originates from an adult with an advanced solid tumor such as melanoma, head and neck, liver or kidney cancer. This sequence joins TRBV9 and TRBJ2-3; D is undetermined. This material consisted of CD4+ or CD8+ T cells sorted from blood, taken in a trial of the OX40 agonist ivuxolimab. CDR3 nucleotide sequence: TGTGCCAGCAGCGACACAGATACGCAGTATTTT. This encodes CASSDTDTQYF.